The 32 T cell receptor beta chains listed next were all sequenced from one sample in a study of resident and recirculating memory T cells in vitiligo. Sequenced by immunoSEQ multiplex PCR; TCRdb stores in-frame clones only, minus some. The repertoire has tens of thousands of clones, about 90% of them found once; the top ten carry roughly 5%. The sample taken for sequencing was blood. The receptors shown here come from a male donor with vitiligo.

The chain combines TRBV10-2 with TRBJ2-4; D is unresolved. V lost 5 bases and J lost 1, with 15 bases in between. Germline V gene data show CDR1 as WSHSY and CDR2 as SAAADI. The CDR3 has 16 residues. CDR3 amino acids: CASSPEGELAKNIQYF. The DNA of the CDR3 is TGCGCCAGCAGTCCCGAAGGAGAACTGGCCAAAAACATTCAGTACTTC.

The chain recombines TRBV9 with TRBJ2-1; 12 bases fit TRBD2. Losses at the gene ends were 0 bases for V and 9 bases for J; bases not matched to a gene: 4. The CDR3 length is 15 residues. Germline assignment: CDR1 SGDLS and CDR2 YYNGEE. The CDR3 here is CASSVGELAGGEQFF. The CDR3 nucleotides read TGTGCCAGCAGCGTAGGGGAACTAGCGGGGGGTGAGCAGTTCTTC.

This chain joins TRBV7-6 and TRBJ2-1, with no clear D. Looked up from germline, CDR1 is SGHVS and CDR2 is FNYEAQ. CDR3 length: 17 residues. The V gene lost 1 base and the J gene lost 0 bases, with 13 bases spanning the gap. The CDR3 loop reads CASSLGRGLSSYNEQFF. The CDR3 DNA follows: TGTGCCAGCAGCTTAGGGCGTGGGCTGAGCTCCTACAATGAGCAGTTCTTC.

The V gene is TRBV5-4, the J gene TRBJ1-1, with TRBD1 matching 8 bases. Germline V gene lookup returns CDR1 SGHNT and CDR2 YYREEE (reference sequence). V gave up 3 bases and J gave up 5 bases; unmatched junction bases: 6. The CDR3 is 14 amino acids. The CDR3 region is CASSSTGVDTEAFF. The CDR3 DNA reads TGTGCCAGCAGCTCGACAGGGGTTGATACTGAAGCTTTCTTT.

The chain recombines TRBV27 with TRBJ2-7; D perhaps matches TRBD2 (6 bases). The CDR3 runs to 16 residues. The germline CDR1 and CDR2 sequences are MNHEY and SMNVEV (reference sequence). V lost 8 bases to trimming and J lost 3 bases, with 23 bases between them. Here the CDR3 DNA reads TGTGCCAGCTGCGCTGCCCGCCGGGGGAGGATCTACGAGCAGTACTTC. Protein: CASCAARRGRIYEQYF.

This clone was recorded a few times. This chain links TRBV5-4 with TRBJ1-1; 7 nucleotides align to TRBD1. Germline V gene lookup returns CDR1 SGHNT and CDR2 YYREEE (reference sequence). The CDR3 extends over 14 amino acids. Trimming took 3 bases from V and 2 from J; bases not matched to a gene: 4. CDR3 coding DNA: TGTGCCAGCAGCTCCTCAGGGGGAAACACTGAAGCTTTCTTT. Its translation is CASSSSGGNTEAFF.

This clone was picked up a small number of times. The chain combines TRBV6-6 with TRBJ2-7; TRBD1 matches 7 bases. V dropped 6 bases and J dropped 0; count of bases not matched to a gene: 8. Germline V gene sequence: CDR1 MNHNY, CDR2 SVGAGI (reference sequence). This CDR3 comprises 15 residues. The CDR3 reads CASSPNRGPSYEQYF. The CDR3 DNA is TGTGCCAGCAGCCCTAACAGGGGTCCCTCCTACGAGCAGTACTTC.

The V gene is TRBV25-1, the J gene TRBJ1-1; 8 positions match TRBD1. Trimming removed 6 bases from V and 7 bases from J; junction bases left unmatched: 7. The CDR3 contains 13 residues. The germline V gene encodes CDR1 MGHDK and CDR2 SYGVNS. CDR3 region: CASRDRGRGEAFF. The CDR3 DNA reads as TGTGCCAGCAGAGACAGGGGCCGCGGTGAAGCTTTCTTT.

CDR3 DNA sequence: TGTGCCAGCAGTTTATCTTATCCCTTAAGGGGGAGCGAGCAGTACTTC. As protein: CASSLSYPLRGSEQYF. The genes are TRBV27 and TRBJ2-7, with a tentative D call TRBD1 (6 bases). The CDR3 is made up of 16 amino acids. CDR1 is MNHEY, CDR2 SMNVEV, per germline (reference sequence). Between the trimmed V and J ends, which lost 0 bases and 6 bases, there was a span of 18 bases.

The gene calls are TRBV19 and TRBJ1-1, with D uncertain. The germline V and J ends were trimmed by 3 bases and 0 bases, with 5 bases remaining between them. The germline V gene encodes CDR1 LNHDA and CDR2 SQIVND (reference sequence). This CDR3 has 13 residues. The CDR3 DNA follows: TGTGCCAGTAGTATCGAGGTGAACACTGAAGCTTTCTTT. This translates into CASSIEVNTEAFF. The full variable domain, completed using reference TRBV19 and TRBJ1-1, is DGGITQSPKYLFRKEGQNVTLSCEQNLNHDAMYWYRQDPGQGLRLIYYSQIVNDFQKGDIAEGYSVSREKKESFPLTVTSAQKNPTAFYLCASSIEVNTEAFFGQGTRLTVV.

The rearrangement links TRBV30 to TRBJ1-5; a possible D gene is TRBD1 (6 bases). The CDR3 contains 15 residues. V lost 2 bases and J lost 1, with 12 bases in between. Germline assignment: CDR1 GTSNPN and CDR2 SVGIG (reference sequence). The CDR3 DNA follows: TGTGCCTGGAGTATTGGCACAGGGAGCAATCAGCCCCAGCATTTT. It codes for CAWSIGTGSNQPQHF.

J is TRBJ2-1 and V is TRBV18, with TRBD2 as a possible D gene (5 bases). With 0 bases removed from V and 7 bases from J, the gap between germline ends came to 13 bases. Germline assignment: CDR1 KGHSH and CDR2 LQKENI. The CDR3 loop spans 15 amino acids. CDR3 in DNA: TGTGCCAGCTCACCACCGGGAGCCCCGAGGAATGAGCAGTTCTTC. Protein product: CASSPPGAPRNEQFF.

The chain combines TRBV28 with TRBJ2-7; tentatively, D is TRBD2 (5 bases). The CDR3 length is 11 residues. Germline loops: CDR1 MDHEN, CDR2 SYDVKM. Trimming left V 4 bases short and J 4 bases short, with 5 bases between. CDR3 in DNA: TGTGCCAGCAGTTGGAGGTACGAGCAGTACTTC. Translated, it gives CASSWRYEQYF.

In this sample, this clone turned up a few times. The chain links TRBV5-1 to TRBJ1-2; no clear D. This CDR3 is 14 amino acids long. CDR1 is SGHRS and CDR2 is YFSETQ in the germline V gene. V was cut by 0 bases and J by 2 bases, with 8 bases left in between. CDR3 loop: CASSLGTTNYGYTF. Written as DNA, the CDR3 is TGCGCCAGCAGCTTGGGTACTACCAACTATGGCTACACCTTC.

This sequence joins TRBV19 and TRBJ2-7; maybe TRBD2 (6 bases). There are 14 residues in the CDR3. The V and J ends lost 7 bases and 4 bases respectively, with 17 bases between them. CDR1 and CDR2 (germline): LNHDA, SQIVND (reference sequence). CDR3 sequence: CASTVNVGGYEQYF. The CDR3 bases are TGTGCCAGTACCGTAAACGTCGGAGGGTACGAGCAGTACTTC.

The V gene is TRBV7-2, the J gene TRBJ2-5; 11 bases match TRBD1. Germline V gene sequence: CDR1 SGHTA, CDR2 FQGNSA. V lost 3 bases to trimming and J lost 4 bases; unmatched junction nucleotides: 7. This CDR3 is 16 amino acids long. The CDR3 sequence: CASSFRDRGSRETQYF. The DNA of the CDR3 is TGTGCCAGCAGCTTCCGGGACAGGGGGTCAAGAGAGACCCAGTACTTC.

The chain combines TRBV5-8 with TRBJ2-1, with 7 bases fitting TRBD2. Trimming at V came to 3 bases and at J to 0 bases, leaving 15 bases not matched to a gene. The CDR3 sequence is 19 residues long. The germline CDR1 and CDR2 sequences are SGHTS and YDEGEE. The CDR3 reads CASSWGGWASGSSYNEQFF. CDR3 nucleotides: TGTGCCAGCAGCTGGGGCGGGTGGGCTAGCGGTAGCTCCTACAATGAGCAGTTCTTC.

The genes are TRBV18 and TRBJ2-1; 10 bases align to TRBD2. The CDR3 length is 15 residues. V lost 3 bases, J lost 6 bases, and 5 bases stayed unmatched. Germline V gene lookup returns CDR1 KGHSH and CDR2 LQKENI. DNA of the CDR3: TGTGCCAGCTCACCGGAGGTAGCGGGGGGCAATGAGCAGTTCTTC. It encodes CASSPEVAGGNEQFF.

This chain connects TRBV19 to TRBJ2-6, with 7 bases that match TRBD1. The CDR3 is 14 residues long. V dropped 7 bases and J dropped 4; count of bases not matched to a gene: 4. The germline V gene has CDR1 LNHDA and CDR2 SQIVND (reference sequence). For the CDR3, the DNA is TGTGCCAGTACAGAGGGGGCCGGGGCCAACGTCCTGACTTTC. Its protein is CASTEGAGANVLTF.

The V and J genes are TRBV18 and TRBJ2-5; D is perhaps TRBD2 (6 bases). The ends were cut back, 3 bases at V and 2 bases at J, with 10 bases in the middle. Germline assignment: CDR1 KGHSH and CDR2 LQKENI. This CDR3 spans 14 amino acids. Here the CDR3 DNA reads TGTGCCAGCTCACCGGAGGGCGTGCAAGAGACCCAGTACTTC. This encodes CASSPEGVQETQYF.

This clone was observed a handful of times. CDR3 nucleotide sequence: TGTGCCTGGAGTGTAGGAATAGCGGGAGGCCCAGATACGCAGTATTTT. This codes for CAWSVGIAGGPDTQYF. The chain joins TRBV30 to TRBJ2-3; 10 positions agree with TRBD2. Looked up from germline, CDR1 is GTSNPN and CDR2 is SVGIG (reference sequence). V lost 0 bases and J lost 4; bases outside the gene matches: 7. This CDR3 is built from 16 residues.

V usage is TRBV7-3 and J usage is TRBJ2-2; 11 bases are shared with TRBD2. The CDR3 length is 16 residues. Germline values: CDR1 SGHTA, CDR2 FQGTGA. V was pared by 11 bases and J by 0 bases, with 8 bases of the junction left unmatched. CDR3 coding DNA: TGTGCCCTTCCGGATAGCGGGAGGGCGAACACCGGGGAGCTGTTTTTT. Its protein product is CALPDSGRANTGELFF.

This chain joins TRBV5-4 and TRBJ2-2, with TRBD1 matching 7 bases. With V trimmed by 0 bases and J by 6 bases, 5 bases remained unmatched. The CDR3 spans 15 residues. Germline V gene lookup returns CDR1 SGHNT and CDR2 YYREEE (reference sequence). The CDR3 sequence is CASSLGGTDAGELFF. The CDR3, as DNA: TGTGCCAGCAGCTTGGGGGGGACAGACGCCGGGGAGCTGTTTTTT.

The chain recombines TRBV7-6 with TRBJ1-2; TRBD1 matches 11 bases. J was trimmed by 6 bases and V by 5 bases; bases with no gene match: 2. The germline CDR1 and CDR2 sequences are SGHVS and FNYEAQ. The CDR3 runs 13 residues. The CDR3 spells CASSRDRGDGYTF. Here the CDR3 DNA reads TGTGCCAGCAGCCGGGACAGGGGGGATGGCTACACCTTC.

This clone was found once. CDR3: CASSVGGTAGTDTQYF. The CDR3 DNA sequence: TGTGCCAGCAGCGTAGGCGGGACGGCGGGCACAGATACGCAGTATTTT. The rearrangement joins TRBV9 to TRBJ2-3; possibly TRBD2 for D (6 bases). The CDR3 is 16 residues long. The V end was cut by 0 bases, the J end by 1 base, with 12 bases between. CDR1 and CDR2 from the germline V gene are SGDLS and YYNGEE.

By its share, this clone is medium-sized. CDR3 amino acids: CASSEQDRAEQYF. The CDR3 region has the DNA TGTGCCAGCAGTGAACAGGACAGGGCCGAGCAGTACTTC. The chain has TRBV6-1 and TRBJ2-7; 8 positions match TRBD1. The CDR3 has 13 amino acids. Losses at the gene ends were 2 bases for V and 6 bases for J; bases not matched to a gene: 3. Germline CDR1 reads MNHNS; CDR2 reads SASEGT.

The chain uses TRBV7-8 and TRBJ1-5; D unclear. There are 13 residues in the CDR3. Germline V CDR1 and CDR2: SGHVS, FQNEAQ. V was trimmed by 5 bases and J by 12 bases, leaving 17 bases between them. As DNA, the CDR3 is TGTGCCAGCAGCGCCCTCGGGGTGAACGGCCAGCATTTT. Its translation is CASSALGVNGQHF.

The J gene is TRBJ2-3, the V gene TRBV5-4, with D maybe TRBD2 (5 bases). The length of the CDR3 is 15 residues. V was trimmed by 4 bases and J by 3 bases, leaving 15 bases between them. Germline assignment: CDR1 SGHNT and CDR2 YYREEE (reference sequence). As DNA, the CDR3 is TGTGCCAGCAGCCCAGAGGGTTTAGGAACAGATACGCAGTATTTT. Its translation: CASSPEGLGTDTQYF.

V is TRBV11-3 and J is TRBJ2-2; 12 bases map to TRBD1. The germline V gene encodes CDR1 SGHNT and CDR2 YENEEA. The CDR3 consists of 17 residues. V lost 4 bases to trimming and J lost 7 bases; unmatched junction nucleotides: 10. In DNA form, the CDR3 reads TGTGCCAGCAGCTCGTTCCGGGACAGGGGGCTGAACGGGGAGCTGTTTTTT. Translation: CASSSFRDRGLNGELFF. Supplemented by reference TRBV11-3 and TRBJ2-2, the full variable domain reads EAGVVQSPRYKIIEKKQPVAFWCNPISGHNTLYWYLQNLGQGPELLIRYENEEAVDDSQLPKDRFSAERLKGVDSTLKIQPAELGDSAVYLCASSSFRDRGLNGELFFGEGSRLTVL.

V usage is TRBV10-2 and J usage is TRBJ1-1; no firm D call. V dropped 0 bases and J dropped 8 bases, with 13 bases sitting between them. The CDR3 consists of 14 residues. Germline CDR1 and CDR2: WSHSY and SAAADI. CDR3 protein: CASSESPRWREAFF. The CDR3 coding sequence is TGCGCCAGCAGTGAGTCTCCCCGGTGGAGGGAAGCTTTCTTT.

The rearrangement joins TRBV6-1 to TRBJ1-5; D is perhaps TRBD1 (5 bases). Trimming left V 2 bases short and J 0 bases short, with 8 bases between. Germline-derived CDR1 and CDR2 are MNHNS and SASEGT. The CDR3 consists of 15 residues. The CDR3 loop reads CASSESGPSNQPQHF. CDR3 nucleotides: TGTGCCAGCAGTGAATCAGGGCCTAGCAATCAGCCCCAGCATTTT.

The chain joins TRBV12-5 to TRBJ2-3; 9 bases fit TRBD2. Germline values: CDR1 LGHNT, CDR2 FRNRAP. The trim removed 5 bases at V and 3 bases at J, leaving 6 bases unmatched. This CDR3 spans 15 amino acids. The CDR3 loop is CASGPAGLATDTQYF. The CDR3 DNA is TGTGCTAGTGGTCCCGCCGGACTAGCGACAGATACGCAGTATTTT.